The T cell receptor beta chain described here comes from a study of cytomegalovirus exposure and HLA in healthy donors. Study-level information: Of the donors genotyped, several hundred in all, less than 90% fell in the Caucasian-associated ancestry cluster.

PCR primers comprised 60 Vbeta and 13 Jbeta primers. Measured with immunoSEQ multiplex PCR; TCRdb has only the in-frame clones, and not every one. The table lists some 71,000 clones. The CDR3 loop spans 14 amino acids. V lost 4 bases and J lost 5; bases outside the gene matches: 4. CDR1 is SGHNT, CDR2 YYREEE, per germline (reference sequence). Whole-study results and caveats: Some V segments, TRBV6-2 and TRBV6-3 among them, were indistinguishable and were therefore excluded. Highly shared variants forming one cluster were likely a sequencing artifact.

To note about this clone: Its cognate antigen is unknown.

The rearrangement uses TRBV5-4 and TRBJ2-5; the match to TRBD1 covers 11 bases. The TCR sequence derives from a young woman in good health and CMV-seronegative. Specimen: PBMCs. The CDR3 loop is CASSPDRGRETQYF. The CDR3 DNA follows: TGTGCCAGCAGCCCGGACAGGGGGCGGGAGACCCAGTACTTC.